Following are 25 T cell receptor beta chains from one sample sequenced in a study of control samples from healthy donors and cancer patients. Here immunoSEQ multiplex PCR was the method, and the copy in TCRdb shows in-frame clones only, minus some. The table shows over 110,000 clones, with around 90% occurring only once. The sequenced sample consisted of blood. The receptors come from a man aged 25 to 40 in good health.

The chain links TRBV4-1 to TRBJ2-1, with TRBD1 matching over 8 bases. Germline loops: CDR1 MGHRA, CDR2 YSYEKL. The CDR3 spans 17 residues. The V gene end was trimmed by 0 bases and the J gene end by 7 bases; junction bases not matched to a gene: 11. CDR3 loop: CASSQDPPTGVGNEQFF. In DNA, the CDR3 is TGCGCCAGCAGCCAAGACCCTCCGACAGGGGTGGGAAATGAGCAGTTCTTC.

The chain couples TRBV19 to TRBJ2-7, with D possibly matching TRBD1 (5 bases). CDR1 is LNHDA, CDR2 SQIVND, per germline (reference sequence). The CDR3 consists of 13 residues. The V end lost 2 bases, the J end lost 3 bases, and 8 bases lay between the germline ends. The CDR3 DNA reads TGTGCCAGTAGTATATCACAGGACTACGAGCAGTACTTC. Protein sequence: CASSISQDYEQYF.

The chain combines TRBV12-3 or TRBV12-4 with TRBJ2-4, with D uncertain. The V gene lost 2 bases and the J gene lost 5 bases, with 7 bases spanning the gap. The CDR3 extends over 13 amino acids. The CDR3 region has the DNA TGTGCCAGCAGTTTAAAGGGCCAAAACATTCAGTACTTC. It codes for CASSLKGQNIQYF.

V gene TRBV4-1 combines with J gene TRBJ2-2; D is possibly TRBD1 (5 bases). V was shortened by 1 base and J by 0 bases, with 9 bases between the two germline ends. The CDR3 contains 16 residues. CDR1 is MGHRA, CDR2 YSYEKL, per germline. This chain's CDR3 is CASSQATGTNTGELFF. CDR3 coding DNA: TGCGCCAGCAGCCAAGCAACAGGCACGAACACCGGGGAGCTGTTTTTT.

V usage is TRBV9 and J usage is TRBJ2-1, with TRBD1 matching over 9 bases. The CDR3 has 15 residues. Germline trimming cut 5 bases from V and 5 bases from J; bases unmatched to any gene: 8. Germline assignment: CDR1 SGDLS and CDR2 YYNGEE. This CDR3 is CASSARDRENNEQFF. The CDR3 region has the DNA TGTGCCAGCAGTGCTCGGGACAGGGAGAACAATGAGCAGTTCTTC.

The V gene is TRBV19, the J gene TRBJ2-1; D is unresolved. Per germline, CDR1 LNHDA and CDR2 SQIVND (reference sequence). The V and J ends lost 4 bases and 3 bases respectively, with 1 base between them. The CDR3 consists of 11 residues. In DNA, the CDR3 is TGTGCCAGTAGTAACTACAATGAGCAGTTCTTC. Protein product: CASSNYNEQFF.

The gene calls are TRBV6-4 and TRBJ2-2; 8 bases map to TRBD2. This CDR3 region has 14 residues. Unmatched junction bases numbered 1, after V lost 2 bases and J lost 5 bases. Germline values: CDR1 MRHNA, CDR2 SNTAGT. CDR3 loop: CASSDASGTGELFF. CDR3 in DNA: TGTGCCAGCAGTGACGCTAGCGGGACCGGGGAGCTGTTTTTT.

The rearrangement uses TRBV9 and TRBJ2-1; 14 bases are a match to TRBD2. Germline CDR1 is SGDLS and CDR2 is YYNGEE. The ends lost 0 bases at V and 8 bases at J; junction bases unmatched: 7. The CDR3 sequence is 17 residues long. The CDR3 reads CASSVGGWGLAGDEQFF. CDR3 sequence (DNA): TGTGCCAGCAGCGTAGGGGGTTGGGGACTAGCGGGAGATGAGCAGTTCTTC.

The chain is built from TRBV5-4 and TRBJ2-5, with D possibly TRBD2 on 5 matching bases. Germline loops: CDR1 SGHNT, CDR2 YYREEE (reference sequence). This CDR3 has 13 residues. Trimming removed 6 bases at V and 2 bases at J, with 11 bases between. The CDR3 loop is CASNRGGQETQYF. CDR3 coding DNA: TGTGCCAGCAACCGGGGTGGTCAAGAGACCCAGTACTTC.

The chain combines TRBV10-3 with TRBJ1-1; tentatively, D is TRBD1 (6 bases). The CDR3 sequence is 15 residues long. Germline loops: CDR1 ENHRY, CDR2 SYGVKD. The V and J ends lost 3 bases and 6 bases respectively, with 17 bases between them. The CDR3 nucleotides are TGTGCCATCAGTGAAAGAGGGGGTGCAGAGGCTGAAGCTTTCTTT. It yields the protein CAISERGGAEAEAFF.

There are a few counts of this clone. The chain recombines TRBV19 with TRBJ1-1; D gene ambiguous. Germline CDR1 is LNHDA and CDR2 is SQIVND (reference sequence). The CDR3 length is 12 residues. Trimming left V 5 bases short and J 11 bases short, with 15 bases between. In DNA, the CDR3 is TGTGCCAGTAGTCCTGAAGGCCTCCGGGCTTTCTTT. Amino acid sequence: CASSPEGLRAFF.

The chain employs TRBV5-4 and TRBJ2-7; D uncertain. Germline values: CDR1 SGHNT, CDR2 YYREEE (reference sequence). V lost 0 bases, J lost 6 bases, and 13 bases lay in between. The CDR3 is 14 amino acids. The CDR3 nucleotides read TGTGCCAGCAGCTTGGAACCCCCCGCTGGCGAGCAGTACTTC. Its protein is CASSLEPPAGEQYF.

The V and J genes are TRBV9 and TRBJ1-4, with D possibly matching TRBD1 (5 bases). The CDR3 is 13 amino acids. The V gene's germline CDR1 is SGDLS and CDR2 YYNGEE. Deletions cut 9 bases from V and 5 bases from J, with 14 bases between. CDR3 protein: CANPGTGNEKLFF. For the CDR3, the DNA is TGTGCCAACCCGGGGACGGGCAATGAAAAACTGTTTTTT.

This clone was counted a few times. This rearrangement joins TRBV4-3 to TRBJ2-7; 8 positions match TRBD2. V lost 0 bases, J lost 1 base, and 2 bases stayed unmatched. The CDR3 length is 15 residues. Germline CDR1 reads LGHNA; CDR2 reads YSLEER. The CDR3: CASSQEIAGSYEQYF. The CDR3 DNA reads TGCGCCAGCAGCCAAGAGATAGCGGGATCCTACGAGCAGTACTTC.

This rearrangement joins TRBV6-6 to TRBJ2-1, with 13 bases that match TRBD2. J lost 12 bases, V lost 5 bases, and 7 bases had no gene match. This CDR3 contains 14 residues. The germline gives CDR1 MNHNY, CDR2 SVGAGI (reference sequence). CDR3 sequence reads: CASSPGLAGVRQFF. The CDR3 coding sequence is TGTGCCAGCAGTCCCGGACTAGCGGGAGTAAGGCAGTTCTTC.

The chain carries TRBV5-6 and TRBJ2-1; the match to TRBD2 covers 11 bases. The germline V gene has CDR1 SGHDT and CDR2 YYEEEE. CDR3 length: 17 residues. J lost 1 base, V lost 0 bases, and 3 bases had no gene match. The chain's CDR3 is CASSLALAGGSYNEQFF. CDR3 bases: TGTGCCAGCAGCTTGGCTCTAGCGGGAGGATCCTACAATGAGCAGTTCTTC. The full variable domain, its missing parts supplied by reference TRBV5-6 and TRBJ2-1, is DAGVTQSPTHLIKTRGQQVTLRCSPKSGHDTVSWYQQALGQGPQFIFQYYEEEERQRGNFPDRFSGHQFPNYSSELNVNALLLGDSALYLCASSLALAGGSYNEQFFGPGTRLTVL.

This clone was detected only once. The chain has TRBV7-3 and TRBJ2-1, with TRBD2 identical over 11 bases. CDR3 length: 15 amino acids. V lost 2 bases, J lost 4 bases, and 1 base stayed unmatched. In germline, CDR1 is SGHTA, CDR2 FQGTGA. CDR3: CASSLGTSGYNEQFF. CDR3 DNA: TGTGCCAGCAGCTTAGGGACTAGCGGATACAATGAGCAGTTCTTC.

V usage is TRBV9 and J usage is TRBJ2-3; TRBD2 matches 7 bases. This CDR3 comprises 16 residues. Germline CDR1 is SGDLS and CDR2 is YYNGEE. The V and J ends lost 4 bases and 0 bases, in that order; junction bases with no gene match: 8. The CDR3 protein is CASSRGSQVSTDTQYF. CDR3 sequence (DNA): TGTGCCAGCAGCCGCGGGAGTCAGGTTAGCACAGATACGCAGTATTTT.

The count of this clone is one. The chain combines TRBV2 with TRBJ1-1; D not resolved. V lost 4 bases and J 6 bases, leaving 18 bases between the germline ends. The germline CDR1 and CDR2 sequences are SNHLY and FYNNEI. The CDR3 spans 15 residues. CDR3 nucleotides: TGTGCCAGCAGTGGACAAGGTAAGATGATGGCTGAAGCTTTCTTT. Translation gives CASSGQGKMMAEAFF.

This chain joins TRBV16 and TRBJ1-1, with a possible D match to TRBD1 (6 bases). The CDR3 has 14 amino acids. Per germline, CDR1 KGHSY and CDR2 FQNENV. Trimming removed 0 bases from V and 5 bases from J, with 10 bases in between. The CDR3 nucleotides are TGTGCCAGCAGCCAATCGGGGGGCGGAACTGAAGCTTTCTTT. Translating gives CASSQSGGGTEAFF.

V usage is TRBV6-2 or TRBV6-3 and J usage is TRBJ1-3; D is perhaps TRBD1 (6 bases). The V gene's germline CDR1 is MNHEY and CDR2 SVGEGT. Trimming pared 1 base from V and 2 bases from J, leaving 15 bases between. CDR3 length: 17 residues. This chain's CDR3 is CASSYFSRGDPGNTIYF. The CDR3 DNA reads as TGTGCCAGCAGTTACTTCTCCAGGGGAGACCCTGGAAACACCATATATTTT.

This sequence joins TRBV30 and TRBJ2-3, with a tentative D call TRBD2 (5 bases). The CDR3 length is 15 residues. CDR1 is GTSNPN and CDR2 is SVGIG in the germline V gene (reference sequence). V lost 3 bases, J lost 5 bases, and 18 bases lay in between. CDR3 loop: CAWSFDGGEQDTQYF. The DNA for the CDR3 is TGTGCCTGGAGCTTCGACGGTGGGGAGCAAGATACGCAGTATTTT.

The chain links TRBV5-1 to TRBJ1-5; D ambiguous. Trimming removed 0 bases from V and 0 bases from J, with 7 bases in between. CDR1 is SGHRS and CDR2 is YFSETQ in the germline V gene. CDR3 length: 15 residues. Here the CDR3 DNA reads TGCGCCAGCAGCTTGGAAGGCTATAGCAATCAGCCCCAGCATTTT. Translating it yields CASSLEGYSNQPQHF.

This clone came up once. The rearrangement links TRBV19 to TRBJ1-6, with 8 bases fitting TRBD1. The J segment lost 10 bases and the V segment lost 5 bases, leaving 13 bases of the junction unmatched. This CDR3 comprises 16 residues. Per the germline V gene, CDR1 is LNHDA and CDR2 is SQIVND (reference sequence). In DNA, the CDR3 is TGTGCCAGTAGTGAAGCACAGGGGGGGTTCGGGTCACCCCTCCACTTT. It translates to CASSEAQGGFGSPLHF.

This chain connects TRBV6-1 to TRBJ1-1; 10 positions match TRBD1. The CDR3 covers 14 residues. Germline CDR1 reads MNHNS; CDR2 reads SASEGT. The V and J ends lost 6 bases and 1 base, in that order; junction bases with no gene match: 2. CDR3 in DNA: TGTGCCAGCAGGGACAGGGGGTGGAACACTGAAGCTTTCTTT. Translated: CASRDRGWNTEAFF.